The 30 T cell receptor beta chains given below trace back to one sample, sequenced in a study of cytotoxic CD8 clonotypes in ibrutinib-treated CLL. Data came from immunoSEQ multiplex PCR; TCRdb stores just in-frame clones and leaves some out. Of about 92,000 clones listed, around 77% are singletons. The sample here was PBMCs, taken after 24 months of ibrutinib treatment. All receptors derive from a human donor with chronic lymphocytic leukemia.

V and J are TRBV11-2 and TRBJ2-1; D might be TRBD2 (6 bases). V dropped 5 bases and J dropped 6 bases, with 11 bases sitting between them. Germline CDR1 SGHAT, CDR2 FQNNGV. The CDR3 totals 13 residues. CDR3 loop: CASSPLRGNEQFF. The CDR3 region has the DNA TGTGCCAGCAGCCCCCTGCGGGGCAATGAGCAGTTCTTC.

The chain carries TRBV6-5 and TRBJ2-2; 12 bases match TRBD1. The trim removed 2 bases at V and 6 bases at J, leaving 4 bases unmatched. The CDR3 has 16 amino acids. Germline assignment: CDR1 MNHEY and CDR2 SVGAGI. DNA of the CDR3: TGTGCCAGCAGTTACAGACGGGACAGGGGGCCCGGGGAGCTGTTTTTT. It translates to CASSYRRDRGPGELFF.

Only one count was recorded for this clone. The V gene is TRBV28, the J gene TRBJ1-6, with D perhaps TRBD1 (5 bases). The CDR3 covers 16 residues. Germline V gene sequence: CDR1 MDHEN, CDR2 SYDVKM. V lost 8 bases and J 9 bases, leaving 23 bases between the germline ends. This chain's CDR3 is CASLPMGTGLGSPLHF. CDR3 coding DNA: TGTGCCAGCCTCCCGATGGGCACAGGACTGGGTTCACCCCTCCACTTT.

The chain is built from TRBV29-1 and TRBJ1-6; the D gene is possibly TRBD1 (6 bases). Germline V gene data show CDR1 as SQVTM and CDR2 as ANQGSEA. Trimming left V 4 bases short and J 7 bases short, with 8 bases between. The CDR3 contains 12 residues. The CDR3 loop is CSVGDNNSPLHF. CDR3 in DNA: TGCAGCGTTGGGGACAACAATTCACCCCTCCACTTT.

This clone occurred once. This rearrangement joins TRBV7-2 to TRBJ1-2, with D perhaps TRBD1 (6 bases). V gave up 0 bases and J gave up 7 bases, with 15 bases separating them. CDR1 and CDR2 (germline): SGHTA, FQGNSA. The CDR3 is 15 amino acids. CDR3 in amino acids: CASSLATGFSVGYTF. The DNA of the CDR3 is TGTGCCAGCAGCTTAGCAACAGGGTTCTCGGTTGGCTACACCTTC.

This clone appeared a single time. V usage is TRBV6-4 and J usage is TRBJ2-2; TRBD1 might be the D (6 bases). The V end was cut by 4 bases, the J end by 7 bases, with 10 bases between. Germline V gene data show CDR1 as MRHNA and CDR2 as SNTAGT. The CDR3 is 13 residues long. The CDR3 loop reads CASSGGTIGELFF. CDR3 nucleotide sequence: TGTGCCAGCAGTGGAGGGACAATCGGGGAGCTGTTTTTT.

The CDR3 bases are TGTGCCAGCAGCCTAGCGTATGGTAATGGCTACACCTTC. It is translated as CASSLAYGNGYTF. The chain links TRBV11-2 to TRBJ1-2; D remains ambiguous. V was shortened by 5 bases and J by 6 bases, with 13 bases between the two germline ends. The CDR3 extends over 13 amino acids. Germline CDR1 SGHAT, CDR2 FQNNGV.

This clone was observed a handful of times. CDR3 nucleotides: TGTGCCAGCACCCTTAGCGGTCGTTGGGATGAGCAGTTCTTC. This encodes CASTLSGRWDEQFF. The chain combines TRBV28 with TRBJ2-1; TRBD2 is a possible D gene (6 bases). CDR1 is MDHEN and CDR2 is SYDVKM in the germline V gene. The length of the CDR3 is 14 residues. Trimming stripped 7 bases from V and 8 bases from J, with 18 bases between.

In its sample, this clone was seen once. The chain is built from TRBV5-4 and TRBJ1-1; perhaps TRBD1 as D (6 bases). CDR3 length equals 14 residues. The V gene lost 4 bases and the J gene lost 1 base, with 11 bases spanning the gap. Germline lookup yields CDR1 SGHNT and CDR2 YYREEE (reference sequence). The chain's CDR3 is CASSRQGTNTEAFF. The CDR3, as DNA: TGTGCCAGCAGCCGCCAGGGGACGAACACTGAAGCTTTCTTT.

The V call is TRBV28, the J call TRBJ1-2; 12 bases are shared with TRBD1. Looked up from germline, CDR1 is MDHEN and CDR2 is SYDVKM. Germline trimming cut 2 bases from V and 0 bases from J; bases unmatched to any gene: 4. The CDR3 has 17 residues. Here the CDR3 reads CASSLRGQGATNYGYTF. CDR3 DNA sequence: TGTGCCAGCAGTTTAAGGGGACAGGGGGCCACTAACTATGGCTACACCTTC.

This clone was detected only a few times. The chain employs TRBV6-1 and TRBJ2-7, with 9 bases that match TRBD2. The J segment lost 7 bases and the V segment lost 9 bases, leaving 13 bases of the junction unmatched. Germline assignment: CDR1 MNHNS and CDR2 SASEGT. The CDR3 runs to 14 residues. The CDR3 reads CASYSGTSSLEQYF. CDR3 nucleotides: TGTGCCAGTTATTCCGGGACTAGCTCCTTGGAGCAGTACTTC.

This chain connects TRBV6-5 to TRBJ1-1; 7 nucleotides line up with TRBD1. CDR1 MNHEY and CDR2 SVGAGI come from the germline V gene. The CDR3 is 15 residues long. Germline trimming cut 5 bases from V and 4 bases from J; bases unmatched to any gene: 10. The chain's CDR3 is CASSPDRARGTEAFF. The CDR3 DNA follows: TGTGCCAGCAGTCCAGACAGGGCTCGAGGCACTGAAGCTTTCTTT.

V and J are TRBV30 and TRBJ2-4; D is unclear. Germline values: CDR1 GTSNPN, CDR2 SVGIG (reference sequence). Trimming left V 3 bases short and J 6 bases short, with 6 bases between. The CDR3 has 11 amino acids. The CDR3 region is CAWSLLNIQYF. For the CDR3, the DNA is TGTGCCTGGAGCCTCTTAAACATTCAGTACTTC.

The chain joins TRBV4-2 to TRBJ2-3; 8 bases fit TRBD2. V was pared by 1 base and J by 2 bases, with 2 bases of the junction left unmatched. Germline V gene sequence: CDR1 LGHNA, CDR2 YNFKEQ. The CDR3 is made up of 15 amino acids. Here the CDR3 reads CASSQGTSLTDTQYF. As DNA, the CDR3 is TGTGCCAGCAGCCAAGGGACTAGCCTCACAGATACGCAGTATTTT.

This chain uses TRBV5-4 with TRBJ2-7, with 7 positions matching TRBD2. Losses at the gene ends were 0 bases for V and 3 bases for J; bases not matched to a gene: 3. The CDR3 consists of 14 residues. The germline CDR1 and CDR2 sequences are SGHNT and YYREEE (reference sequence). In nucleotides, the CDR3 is TGTGCCAGCAGCTTGGGCGGGAGCGGCTACGAGCAGTACTTC. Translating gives CASSLGGSGYEQYF.

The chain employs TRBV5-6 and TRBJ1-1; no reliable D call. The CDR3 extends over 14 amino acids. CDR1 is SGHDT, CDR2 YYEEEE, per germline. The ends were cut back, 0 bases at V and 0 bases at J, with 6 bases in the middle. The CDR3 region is CASSLVRVNTEAFF. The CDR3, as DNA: TGTGCCAGCAGCTTGGTAAGGGTGAACACTGAAGCTTTCTTT.

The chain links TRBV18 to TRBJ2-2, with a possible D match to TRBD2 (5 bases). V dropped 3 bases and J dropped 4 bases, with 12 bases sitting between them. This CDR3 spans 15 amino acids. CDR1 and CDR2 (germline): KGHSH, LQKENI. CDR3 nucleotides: TGTGCCAGCTCACCGGTGGGAGAGGGCACCGGGGAGCTGTTTTTT. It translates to CASSPVGEGTGELFF.

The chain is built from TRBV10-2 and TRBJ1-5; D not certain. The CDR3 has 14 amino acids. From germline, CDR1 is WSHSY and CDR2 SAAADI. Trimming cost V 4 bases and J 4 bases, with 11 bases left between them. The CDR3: CASSVWQVNQPQHF. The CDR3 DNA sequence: TGCGCCAGCAGTGTTTGGCAAGTTAATCAGCCCCAGCATTTT.

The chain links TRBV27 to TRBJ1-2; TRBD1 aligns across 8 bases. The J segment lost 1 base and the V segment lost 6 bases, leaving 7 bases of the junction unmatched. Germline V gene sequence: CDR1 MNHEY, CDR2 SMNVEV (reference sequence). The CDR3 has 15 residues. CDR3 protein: CASSPGQVNNYGYTF. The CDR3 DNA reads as TGTGCCAGCAGCCCGGGACAGGTCAATAACTATGGCTACACCTTC.

CDR3 residues: CASSLAASGPYEQYF. The CDR3, as DNA: TGTGCCAGCAGCTTAGCGGCTAGCGGGCCGTACGAGCAGTACTTC. V gene TRBV7-2 combines with J gene TRBJ2-7; 8 bases line up with TRBD2. The V gene's germline CDR1 is SGHTA and CDR2 FQGNSA. This CDR3 contains 15 residues. The V gene end was trimmed by 0 bases and the J gene end by 4 bases; junction bases not matched to a gene: 5.

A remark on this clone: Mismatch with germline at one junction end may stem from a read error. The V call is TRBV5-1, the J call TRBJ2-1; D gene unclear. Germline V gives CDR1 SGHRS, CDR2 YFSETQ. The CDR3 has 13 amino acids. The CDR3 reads CANSFGGYNEQFF. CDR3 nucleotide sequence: TGCGCCAACAGCTTTGGCGGATACAATGAGCAGTTCTTC.

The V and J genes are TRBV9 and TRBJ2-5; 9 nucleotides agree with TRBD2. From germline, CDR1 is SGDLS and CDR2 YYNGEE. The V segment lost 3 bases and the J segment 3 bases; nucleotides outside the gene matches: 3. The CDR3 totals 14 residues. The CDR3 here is CASSGVAGEETQYF. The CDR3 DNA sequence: TGTGCCAGCAGCGGAGTAGCGGGAGAAGAGACCCAGTACTTC.

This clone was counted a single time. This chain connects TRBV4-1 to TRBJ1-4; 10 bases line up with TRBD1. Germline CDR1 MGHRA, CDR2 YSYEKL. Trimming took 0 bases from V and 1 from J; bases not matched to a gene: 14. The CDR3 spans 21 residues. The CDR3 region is CASSQEEVGTGAKKTNEKLFF. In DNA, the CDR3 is TGCGCCAGCAGCCAAGAGGAAGTTGGGACAGGGGCGAAAAAAACTAATGAAAAACTGTTTTTT.

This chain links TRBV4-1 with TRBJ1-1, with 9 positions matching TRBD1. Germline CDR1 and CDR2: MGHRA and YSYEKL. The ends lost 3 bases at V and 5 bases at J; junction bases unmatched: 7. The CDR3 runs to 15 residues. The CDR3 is CASSHPGTGRTEAFF. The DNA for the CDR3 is TGCGCCAGCAGCCATCCCGGGACAGGGAGGACTGAAGCTTTCTTT.

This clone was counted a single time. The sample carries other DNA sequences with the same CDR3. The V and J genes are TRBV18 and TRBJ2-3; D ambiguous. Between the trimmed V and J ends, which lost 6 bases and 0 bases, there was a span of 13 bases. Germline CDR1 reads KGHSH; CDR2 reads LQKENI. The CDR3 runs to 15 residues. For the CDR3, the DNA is TGTGCCAGCTCGCCAAGGGCATCTAGCACAGATACGCAGTATTTT. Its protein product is CASSPRASSTDTQYF.

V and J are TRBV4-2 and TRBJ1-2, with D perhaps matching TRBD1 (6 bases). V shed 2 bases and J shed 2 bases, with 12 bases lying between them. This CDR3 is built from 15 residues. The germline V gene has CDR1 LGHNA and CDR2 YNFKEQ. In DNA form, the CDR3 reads TGTGCCAGCAGCCAACCTACAGGGTTGAACTATGGCTACACCTTC. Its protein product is CASSQPTGLNYGYTF.

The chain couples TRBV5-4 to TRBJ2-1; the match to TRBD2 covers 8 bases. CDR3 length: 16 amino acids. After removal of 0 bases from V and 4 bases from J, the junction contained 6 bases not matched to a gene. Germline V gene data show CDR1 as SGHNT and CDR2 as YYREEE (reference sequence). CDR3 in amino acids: CASSLAGGTAYNEQFF. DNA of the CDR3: TGTGCCAGCAGCTTGGCGGGGGGGACTGCATACAATGAGCAGTTCTTC.

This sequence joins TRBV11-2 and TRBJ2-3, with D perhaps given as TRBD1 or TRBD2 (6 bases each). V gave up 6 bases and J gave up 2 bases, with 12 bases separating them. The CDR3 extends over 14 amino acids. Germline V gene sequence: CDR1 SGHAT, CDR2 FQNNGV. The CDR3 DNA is TGTGCCAGCAGTGGGGGGCCCTTCACAGATACGCAGTATTTT. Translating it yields CASSGGPFTDTQYF.

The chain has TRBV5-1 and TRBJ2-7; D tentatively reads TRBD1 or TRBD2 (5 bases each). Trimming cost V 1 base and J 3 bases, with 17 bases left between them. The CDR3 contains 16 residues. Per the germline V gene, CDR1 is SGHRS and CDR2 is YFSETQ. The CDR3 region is CASSLQPGRTVYEQYF. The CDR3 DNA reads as TGCGCCAGCAGCTTGCAACCGGGACGGACCGTCTACGAGCAGTACTTC. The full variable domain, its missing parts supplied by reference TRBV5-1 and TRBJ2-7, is KAGVTQTPRYLIKTRGQQVTLSCSPISGHRSVSWYQQTPGQGLQFLFEYFSETQRNKGNFPGRFSGRQFSNSRSEMNVSTLELGDSALYLCASSLQPGRTVYEQYFGPGTRLTVT.

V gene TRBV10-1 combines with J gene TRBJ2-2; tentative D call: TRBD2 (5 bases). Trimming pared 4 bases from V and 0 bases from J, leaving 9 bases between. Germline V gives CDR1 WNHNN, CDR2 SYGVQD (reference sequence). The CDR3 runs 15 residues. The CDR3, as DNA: TGCGCCAGCAGTGTTGGACTCGCGAACACCGGGGAGCTGTTTTTT. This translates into CASSVGLANTGELFF.